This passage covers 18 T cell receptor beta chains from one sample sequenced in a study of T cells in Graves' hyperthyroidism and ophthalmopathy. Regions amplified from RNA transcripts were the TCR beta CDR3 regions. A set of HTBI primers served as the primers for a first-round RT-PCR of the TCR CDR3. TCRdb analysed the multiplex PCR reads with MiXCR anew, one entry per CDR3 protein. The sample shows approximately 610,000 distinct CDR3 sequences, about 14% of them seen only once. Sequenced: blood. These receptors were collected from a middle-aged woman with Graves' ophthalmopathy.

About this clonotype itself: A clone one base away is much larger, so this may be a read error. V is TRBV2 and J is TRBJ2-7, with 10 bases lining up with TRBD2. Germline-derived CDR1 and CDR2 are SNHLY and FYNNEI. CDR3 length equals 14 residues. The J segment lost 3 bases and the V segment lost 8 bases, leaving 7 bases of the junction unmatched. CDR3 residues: CASRETSGYYEQYF. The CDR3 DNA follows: TGTGCCAGCCGAGAGACTAGCGGGTACTACGAGCAGTACTTC.

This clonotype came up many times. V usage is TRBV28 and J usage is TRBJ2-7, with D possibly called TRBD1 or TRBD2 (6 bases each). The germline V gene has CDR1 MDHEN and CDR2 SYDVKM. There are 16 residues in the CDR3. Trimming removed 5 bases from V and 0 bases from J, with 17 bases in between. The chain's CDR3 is CASSPRVGGSSYEQYF. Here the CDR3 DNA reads TGTGCCAGCAGTCCCCGGGTAGGGGGGAGCTCCTACGAGCAGTACTTC.

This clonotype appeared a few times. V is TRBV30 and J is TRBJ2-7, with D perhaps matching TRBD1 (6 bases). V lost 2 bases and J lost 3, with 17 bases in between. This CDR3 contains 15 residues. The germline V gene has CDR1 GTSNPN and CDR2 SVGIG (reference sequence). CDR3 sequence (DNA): TGTGCCTGGAGTCCCGGCTCAGGGGTGATCTACGAGCAGTACTTC. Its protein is CAWSPGSGVIYEQYF.

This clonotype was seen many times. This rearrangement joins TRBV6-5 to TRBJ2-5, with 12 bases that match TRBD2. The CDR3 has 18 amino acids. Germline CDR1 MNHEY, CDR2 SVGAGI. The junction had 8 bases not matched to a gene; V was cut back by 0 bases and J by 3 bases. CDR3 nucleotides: TGTGCCAGCAGTTACTCGCTGCCTAGCGGGAGGGCCAAAGAGACCCAGTACTTC. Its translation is CASSYSLPSGRAKETQYF.

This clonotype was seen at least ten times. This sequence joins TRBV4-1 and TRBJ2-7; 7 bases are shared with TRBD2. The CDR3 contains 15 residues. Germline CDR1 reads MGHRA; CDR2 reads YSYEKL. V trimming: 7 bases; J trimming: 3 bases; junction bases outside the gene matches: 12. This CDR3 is CASKGGRGPSYEQYF. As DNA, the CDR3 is TGCGCCAGCAAAGGAGGGAGGGGCCCAAGCTACGAGCAGTACTTC.

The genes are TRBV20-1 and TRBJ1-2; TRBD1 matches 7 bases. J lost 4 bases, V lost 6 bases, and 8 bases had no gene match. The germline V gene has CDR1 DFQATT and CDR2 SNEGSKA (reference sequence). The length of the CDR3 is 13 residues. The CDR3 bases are TGCAGTGCCGCGGGGGGGACAGCCTATGGCTACACCTTC. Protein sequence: CSAAGGTAYGYTF.

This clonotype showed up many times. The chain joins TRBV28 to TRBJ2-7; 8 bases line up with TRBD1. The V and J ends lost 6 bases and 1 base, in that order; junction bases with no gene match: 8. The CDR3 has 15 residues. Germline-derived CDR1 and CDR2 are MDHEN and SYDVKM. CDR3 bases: TGTGCCAGCAGGCCACAGGGGGTTAGGTCCTACGAGCAGTACTTC. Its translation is CASRPQGVRSYEQYF.

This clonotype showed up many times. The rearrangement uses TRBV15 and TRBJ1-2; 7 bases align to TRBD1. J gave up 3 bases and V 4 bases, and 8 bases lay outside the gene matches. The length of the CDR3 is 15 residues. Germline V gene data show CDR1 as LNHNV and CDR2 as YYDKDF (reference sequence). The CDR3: CATSNTGVAYYGYTF. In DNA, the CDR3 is TGTGCCACCAGCAATACAGGGGTTGCGTACTATGGCTACACCTTC.

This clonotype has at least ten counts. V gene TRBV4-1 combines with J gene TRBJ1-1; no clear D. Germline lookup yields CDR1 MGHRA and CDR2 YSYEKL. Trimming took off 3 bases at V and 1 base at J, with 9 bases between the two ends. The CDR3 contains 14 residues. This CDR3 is CASSHGRQNTEAFF. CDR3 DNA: TGCGCCAGCAGCCACGGACGGCAGAACACTGAAGCTTTCTTT.

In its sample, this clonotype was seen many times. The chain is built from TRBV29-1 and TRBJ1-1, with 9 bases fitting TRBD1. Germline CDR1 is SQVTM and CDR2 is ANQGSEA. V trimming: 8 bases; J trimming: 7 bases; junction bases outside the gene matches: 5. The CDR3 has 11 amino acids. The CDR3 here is CSTQGASEAFF. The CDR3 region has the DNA TGCAGCACACAGGGGGCGAGTGAAGCTTTCTTT.

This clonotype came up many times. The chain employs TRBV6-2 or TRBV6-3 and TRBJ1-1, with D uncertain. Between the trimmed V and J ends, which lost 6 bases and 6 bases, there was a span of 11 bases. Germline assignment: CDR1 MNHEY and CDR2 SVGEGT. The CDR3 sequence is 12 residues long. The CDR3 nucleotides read TGTGCCAGCAGCGCGACAATTTCTGAAGCTTTCTTT. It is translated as CASSATISEAFF.

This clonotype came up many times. CDR3 nucleotides: TGTGCCAGCAGCTTAGTCGCAGATGCTAGCGACAAAAACATTCAGTACTTC. Translation gives CASSLVADASDKNIQYF. The chain couples TRBV7-8 to TRBJ2-4; D perhaps matches TRBD2 (6 bases). The CDR3 contains 17 residues. Germline values: CDR1 SGHVS, CDR2 FQNEAQ. V shed 1 base and J shed 3 bases, with 16 bases lying between them.

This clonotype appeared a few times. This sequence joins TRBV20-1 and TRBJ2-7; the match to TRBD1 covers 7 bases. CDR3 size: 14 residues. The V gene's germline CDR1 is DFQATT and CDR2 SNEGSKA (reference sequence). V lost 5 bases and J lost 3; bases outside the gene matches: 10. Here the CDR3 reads CSAQTYRGFYEQYF. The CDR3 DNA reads TGCAGTGCTCAGACGTACAGGGGATTCTACGAGCAGTACTTC.

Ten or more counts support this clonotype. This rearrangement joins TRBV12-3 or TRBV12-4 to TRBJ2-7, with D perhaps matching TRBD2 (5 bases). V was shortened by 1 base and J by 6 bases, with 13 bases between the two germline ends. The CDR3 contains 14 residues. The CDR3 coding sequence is TGTGCCAGCAGTTTAGGGCTAGCCGTAAGCGAGCAGTACTTC. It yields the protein CASSLGLAVSEQYF.

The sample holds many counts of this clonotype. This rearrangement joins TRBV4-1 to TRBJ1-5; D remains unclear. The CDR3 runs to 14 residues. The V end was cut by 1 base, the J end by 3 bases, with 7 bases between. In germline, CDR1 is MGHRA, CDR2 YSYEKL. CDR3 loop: CASSQGPFNQPQHF. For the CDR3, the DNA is TGCGCCAGCAGCCAAGGACCGTTCAATCAGCCCCAGCATTTT.

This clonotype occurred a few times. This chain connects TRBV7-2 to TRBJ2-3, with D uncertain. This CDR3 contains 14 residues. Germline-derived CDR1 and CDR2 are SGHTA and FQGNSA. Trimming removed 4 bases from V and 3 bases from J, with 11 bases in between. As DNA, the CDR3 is TGTGCCAGCAGCTCCGCAGGACGGACAGATACGCAGTATTTT. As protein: CASSSAGRTDTQYF.

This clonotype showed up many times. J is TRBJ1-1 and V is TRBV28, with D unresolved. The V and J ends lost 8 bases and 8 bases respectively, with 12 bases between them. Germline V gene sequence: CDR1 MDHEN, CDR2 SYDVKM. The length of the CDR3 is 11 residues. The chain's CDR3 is CASSRGREAFF. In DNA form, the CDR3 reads TGTGCCAGCTCGCGTGGCAGGGAAGCTTTCTTT. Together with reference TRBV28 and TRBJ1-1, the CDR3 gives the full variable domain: DVKVTQSSRYLVKRTGEKVFLECVQDMDHENMFWYRQDPGLGLRLIYFSYDVKMKEKGDIPEGYSVSREKKERFSLILESASTNQTSMYLCASSRGREAFFGQGTRLTVV.

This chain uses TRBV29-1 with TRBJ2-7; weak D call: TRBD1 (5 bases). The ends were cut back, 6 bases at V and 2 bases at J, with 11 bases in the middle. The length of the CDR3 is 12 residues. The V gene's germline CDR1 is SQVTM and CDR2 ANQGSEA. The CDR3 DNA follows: TGCAGCGTCTACGCAGGGACCTACGAGCAGTACTTC. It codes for CSVYAGTYEQYF.